This is a list of T cell receptor beta chains from one sample in a study of shared clonotypes between healthy human individuals. Data came from immunoSEQ multiplex PCR; TCRdb stores just in-frame clones and leaves some out. The sample carries about 2.1 million clones, roughly 95% recorded once. Sequencing was carried out using naive CD8+ T cells from PBMCs. Receptors originate from a man between 18 and 29 years old in good health. Some clones in this sample may be carry-over from other donors' samples. CDR3s include the opening cysteine and the closing phenylalanine or tryptophan. The D gene is left open where the match is weak. Size tells how often a clone was seen (once, few, many) or the class of an expanded clone, and some rows leave it out.

clone size: NA
V gene: TRBV2
D gene: NA
J gene: TRBJ2-7
CDR3 DNA: TGTGCCAGCAGTGTGAACCACAGGGACCTCGCCTACGAGCAGTACTTC
CDR3 protein: CASSVNHRDLAYEQYF

clone size: NA
V gene: TRBV9
D gene: TRBD2
J gene: TRBJ2-7
CDR3 DNA: TGTGCCAGCAGCGAGGGGGCCGGGACTAGCGGGAGAGGGCAGTACTTC
CDR3 protein: CASSEGAGTSGRGQYF

clone size: NA
V gene: TRBV27
D gene: TRBD2
J gene: TRBJ2-1
CDR3 DNA: TGTGCCAGCAGTTCTGGCGGGAGTTCATACAATGAGCAGTTCTTC
CDR3 protein: CASSSGGSSYNEQFF

clone size: NA
V gene: TRBV27
D gene: TRBD1
J gene: TRBJ1-4
CDR3 DNA: TGTGCCAGCAGTGTCGGACAGGGGTATGCAACTAATGAAAAACTGTTTTTT
CDR3 protein: CASSVGQGYATNEKLFF

clone size: few
V gene: TRBV9
D gene: NA
J gene: TRBJ2-2
CDR3 DNA: TGTGCCAGCAGCGCGACGAACACCGGGGAGCTGTTTTTT
CDR3 protein: CASSATNTGELFF

clone size: many
V gene: TRBV9
D gene: TRBD1
J gene: TRBJ1-2
CDR3 DNA: TGTGCCAGCAGCGAGACAGGGTTAGGTGGCTACACCTTC
CDR3 protein: CASSETGLGGYTF

clone size: NA
V gene: TRBV4-2
D gene: TRBD2
J gene: TRBJ2-5
CDR3 DNA: TGTGCCAGCAGGCTTGCCAGGGCGGGAGGGCCGGAGACCCAGTACTTC
CDR3 protein: CASRLARAGGPETQYF

clone size: NA
V gene: TRBV5-4
D gene: NA
J gene: TRBJ1-2
CDR3 DNA: TGTGCCAGCAGCTTGGGGGGGGCAGAGGGATCGGGCTACACCTTC
CDR3 protein: CASSLGGAEGSGYTF

clone size: NA
V gene: TRBV7-9
D gene: NA
J gene: TRBJ2-1
CDR3 DNA: TGTGCCAGCAGTCCCCGGGGGAGGACGAGAAATGAGCAGTTCTTC
CDR3 protein: CASSPRGRTRNEQFF

clone size: NA
V gene: TRBV6-1
D gene: TRBD2
J gene: TRBJ2-7
CDR3 DNA: TGTGCCAGCAGTGCAATGGGACTATTGGGCTATAGGTACTTC
CDR3 protein: CASSAMGLLGYRYF

clone size: NA
V gene: TRBV27
D gene: NA
J gene: TRBJ2-1
CDR3 DNA: TGTGCCAGCAGTTTATCAACCGAAGGACTCCGGAAGCAGTTCTTC
CDR3 protein: CASSLSTEGLRKQFF

clone size: NA
V gene: TRBV6-5
D gene: TRBD1
J gene: TRBJ1-4
CDR3 DNA: TGTGCCAGCAGTCGGGACAGTGAGGAGGAAAAACTGTTTTTT
CDR3 protein: CASSRDSEEEKLFF

clone size: NA
V gene: TRBV7-9
D gene: TRBD2
J gene: TRBJ2-3
CDR3 DNA: TGTGCCAGCAGCCCGGTCGCGGGAGGACCAGATACGCAGTATTTT
CDR3 protein: CASSPVAGGPDTQYF

clone size: NA
V gene: TRBV5-6
D gene: NA
J gene: TRBJ2-7
CDR3 DNA: TGTGCCAGCAGCTTTATGGCCGGCGAGCAGTACTTC
CDR3 protein: CASSFMAGEQYF

clone size: NA
V gene: TRBV9
D gene: NA
J gene: TRBJ2-5
CDR3 DNA: TGTGCCAGCAGCGTAGGGGGCGGCGCGGAGACCCAGTACTTC
CDR3 protein: CASSVGGGAETQYF

clone size: NA
V gene: TRBV7-8
D gene: NA
J gene: TRBJ2-7
CDR3 DNA: TGTGCCAGCAGCTCCCCAAGCTCCTACGAGCAGTACTTC
CDR3 protein: CASSSPSSYEQYF

clone size: NA
V gene: TRBV27
D gene: TRBD1
J gene: TRBJ1-5
CDR3 DNA: TGTGCCAGCAGTTCTAGGTTGGACAGGGGCAATCAGCCCCAGCATTTT
CDR3 protein: CASSSRLDRGNQPQHF

clone size: once
V gene: TRBV4-1
D gene: TRBD2
J gene: TRBJ2-1
CDR3 DNA: TGCGCCAGCAGCCAAGTCCCCCGGACTAGCGGGAGAAAGGGTGAGCAGTTCTTC
CDR3 protein: CASSQVPRTSGRKGEQFF

clone size: once
V gene: TRBV28
D gene: NA
J gene: TRBJ2-7
CDR3 DNA: TGTGCCAGCAATCTACCCCCTCGACTCGGGAGCGAGCAGTACTTC
CDR3 protein: CASNLPPRLGSEQYF

clone size: NA
V gene: TRBV6-1
D gene: TRBD2
J gene: TRBJ2-5
CDR3 DNA: TGTGCCAGCAGTGATCTTCCCAGCGGGGTCGGGACCCAGTACTTC
CDR3 protein: CASSDLPSGVGTQYF

clone size: NA
V gene: TRBV27
D gene: TRBD1
J gene: TRBJ1-2
CDR3 DNA: TGTGCCAGCAGTCAAACAGGGGGTTGGTATGGCTACACCTTC
CDR3 protein: CASSQTGGWYGYTF

clone size: NA
V gene: TRBV5-1
D gene: NA
J gene: TRBJ1-1
CDR3 DNA: TGCGCCAGCAGACTCGTGAACACTGAAGCTTTCTTT
CDR3 protein: CASRLVNTEAFF

clone size: NA
V gene: TRBV28
D gene: NA
J gene: TRBJ1-5
CDR3 DNA: TGTGCCAGCAGTTGGCGCGGGGTTTTACAGCCCCAGCATTTT
CDR3 protein: CASSWRGVLQPQHF

clone size: NA
V gene: TRBV7-7
D gene: TRBD1
J gene: TRBJ2-5
CDR3 DNA: TGTGCCAGCAGCTTAGAGTACGGCAGGGGGCGGGAGACCCAGTACTTC
CDR3 protein: CASSLEYGRGRETQYF

clone size: NA
V gene: TRBV6-1
D gene: NA
J gene: TRBJ2-1
CDR3 DNA: TGTGCCAGCAGTGATGGCGTTGTCCACGGTGAGCAGTTCTTC
CDR3 protein: CASSDGVVHGEQFF

clone size: NA
V gene: TRBV19
D gene: NA
J gene: TRBJ1-2
CDR3 DNA: TGTGCCAGTAGCCCAGGGGCCGGGTTGCCCTACACCTTC
CDR3 protein: CASSPGAGLPYTF

clone size: NA
V gene: TRBV30
D gene: NA
J gene: TRBJ1-4
CDR3 DNA: TGTGCCTGGAGTGTTGGAGTCGGGGATGAAAAACTGTTTTTT
CDR3 protein: CAWSVGVGDEKLFF

clone size: NA
V gene: TRBV27
D gene: TRBD2
J gene: TRBJ2-1
CDR3 DNA: TGTGCCAGCAGTCCGGTAGCGGGCCTATACAATGAGCAGTTCTTC
CDR3 protein: CASSPVAGLYNEQFF

clone size: NA
V gene: TRBV29-1
D gene: NA
J gene: TRBJ2-1
CDR3 DNA: TGCAGCGTTGTTACTAGATCCTACAATGAGCAGTTCTTC
CDR3 protein: CSVVTRSYNEQFF

clone size: NA
V gene: TRBV6-5
D gene: TRBD2
J gene: TRBJ2-1
CDR3 DNA: TGTGCCAGCAGTCCCGGGGGGGGTGAGCAGTTCTTC
CDR3 protein: CASSPGGGEQFF

clone size: NA
V gene: TRBV15
D gene: TRBD2
J gene: TRBJ2-1
CDR3 DNA: TGTGCCACCAGCGGTAGCGGGAGGGCCGTTGATGAGCAGTTCTTC
CDR3 protein: CATSGSGRAVDEQFF

clone size: NA
V gene: TRBV28
D gene: TRBD2
J gene: TRBJ2-1
CDR3 DNA: TGTGCCAGCAGTTCTCGGACTAGCGGTTACCCATCGCGGTTCTTC
CDR3 protein: CASSSRTSGYPSRFF

clone size: NA
V gene: TRBV27
D gene: NA
J gene: TRBJ2-7
CDR3 DNA: TGTGCCAGCAGTTTGGAAGCGGGCTACGAGCAGTACTTC
CDR3 protein: CASSLEAGYEQYF

clone size: NA
V gene: TRBV27
D gene: NA
J gene: TRBJ2-7
CDR3 DNA: TGTGCCATCTCGCCCGGACGGGGATACGAGCAGTACTTC
CDR3 protein: CAISPGRGYEQYF

clone size: NA
V gene: TRBV7-8
D gene: TRBD2
J gene: TRBJ2-2
CDR3 DNA: TGTGCCAGCACCCCATTTGGGGGGGCGAACACCGGGGAGCTGTTTTTT
CDR3 protein: CASTPFGGANTGELFF

clone size: NA
V gene: TRBV6-6
D gene: TRBD1
J gene: TRBJ2-7
CDR3 DNA: TGTGCCAGCAGTTACTCGAAAGACAGGGTACCCTACGAGCAGTACTTC
CDR3 protein: CASSYSKDRVPYEQYF

clone size: NA
V gene: TRBV28
D gene: NA
J gene: TRBJ2-7
CDR3 DNA: TGTGCCAGCAAATCCTATGAGGGGTATCGCTACGAGCAGTACTTC
CDR3 protein: CASKSYEGYRYEQYF

clone size: NA
V gene: TRBV19
D gene: NA
J gene: TRBJ2-2
CDR3 DNA: TGTGCCAGTAGTTCCCCGCGAGGGGGTGAGGTTGGCACCGGGGAGCTGTTTTTT
CDR3 protein: CASSSPRGGEVGTGELFF

clone size: NA
V gene: TRBV13
D gene: NA
J gene: TRBJ2-2
CDR3 DNA: TGTGCCAGCAGCTTAGTTTTCGGGAACACCGGGGAGCTGTTTTTT
CDR3 protein: CASSLVFGNTGELFF

clone size: NA
V gene: TRBV4-3
D gene: NA
J gene: TRBJ1-2
CDR3 DNA: TGCGCCAGCAGCCAAGGGGAGGCACAGCGCTATGGCTACACCTTC
CDR3 protein: CASSQGEAQRYGYTF

clone size: NA
V gene: TRBV18
D gene: NA
J gene: TRBJ2-3
CDR3 DNA: TGTGCCAGCTCACCACCGAGGACAGATACGCAGTATTTT
CDR3 protein: CASSPPRTDTQYF

clone size: NA
V gene: TRBV10-1
D gene: NA
J gene: TRBJ1-5
CDR3 DNA: TGCGCCAGCAGTGATATATGGCGGAAGGGCAATCAGCCCCAGCATTTT
CDR3 protein: CASSDIWRKGNQPQHF

clone size: NA
V gene: TRBV7-9
D gene: NA
J gene: TRBJ2-5
CDR3 DNA: TGTGCCAGCAGCTTAGACTGGCTACAAGAGACCCAGTACTTC
CDR3 protein: CASSLDWLQETQYF

clone size: NA
V gene: TRBV27
D gene: NA
J gene: TRBJ2-7
CDR3 DNA: TGTGCCAGCAGTTTGCAGGGATCACTCCCCCTCTCGGGCTACGAGCAGTACTTC
CDR3 protein: CASSLQGSLPLSGYEQYF

clone size: NA
V gene: TRBV5-1
D gene: TRBD2
J gene: TRBJ2-7
CDR3 DNA: TGCGCCAGCAGCCTCATTCCCGGGACTAGCGGCTACGAGCAGTACTTC
CDR3 protein: CASSLIPGTSGYEQYF

clone size: NA
V gene: TRBV11-2
D gene: TRBD1
J gene: TRBJ1-3
CDR3 DNA: TGTGCCAGCAGCTCACCGACAGGGGGCAATGGAAACACCATATATTTT
CDR3 protein: CASSSPTGGNGNTIYF

clone size: NA
V gene: TRBV9
D gene: NA
J gene: TRBJ1-5
CDR3 DNA: TGTGCCAGCAGCGTAGGCAGGGATAGCAATCAGCCCCAGCATTTT
CDR3 protein: CASSVGRDSNQPQHF

clone size: NA
V gene: TRBV5-6
D gene: NA
J gene: TRBJ1-1
CDR3 DNA: TGTGCCAGCAGCTTGTATTCGGCAGGGGCTTTGTACACTGAAGCTTTCTTT
CDR3 protein: CASSLYSAGALYTEAFF

clone size: once
V gene: TRBV28
D gene: NA
J gene: TRBJ2-7
CDR3 DNA: TGTGCCAGCAGTCCGAAGTACCGGGACACCTCCTACGAGCAGTACTTC
CDR3 protein: CASSPKYRDTSYEQYF

clone size: NA
V gene: TRBV7-9
D gene: NA
J gene: TRBJ2-5
CDR3 DNA: TGTGCCAGCAGCTTAGGGGGCAGGACCCAGTACTTC
CDR3 protein: CASSLGGRTQYF

clone size: NA
V gene: TRBV6-5
D gene: NA
J gene: TRBJ1-2
CDR3 DNA: TGTGCCAGCAGTTACTCTTCAGGGTACTATGGCTACACCTTC
CDR3 protein: CASSYSSGYYGYTF

clone size: NA
V gene: TRBV7-9
D gene: NA
J gene: TRBJ2-5
CDR3 DNA: TGTGCCAGCAGCCCCCCGCAGACGCGAGAGACCCAGTACTTC
CDR3 protein: CASSPPQTRETQYF

clone size: NA
V gene: TRBV27
D gene: TRBD1
J gene: TRBJ2-7
CDR3 DNA: TGTGCCAGCAGTTTGGTAGGGACAGGGGTCTCCTACGAGCAGTACTTC
CDR3 protein: CASSLVGTGVSYEQYF

clone size: NA
V gene: TRBV6-1
D gene: NA
J gene: TRBJ1-1
CDR3 DNA: TGTGCCAGCAGTGTGGGGCAACACACTGAAGCTTTCTTT
CDR3 protein: CASSVGQHTEAFF

clone size: NA
V gene: TRBV2
D gene: TRBD1
J gene: TRBJ2-6
CDR3 DNA: TGTGCCCCCAGAGGTGACAGGGTAGGATCTGGGGCCAACGTCCTGACTTTC
CDR3 protein: CAPRGDRVGSGANVLTF

clone size: NA
V gene: TRBV19
D gene: TRBD1
J gene: TRBJ1-5
CDR3 DNA: TGTGCCAGTAGTATTTGGGGACAGGGGGCCAATCAGCCCCAGCATTTT
CDR3 protein: CASSIWGQGANQPQHF

clone size: NA
V gene: TRBV27
D gene: NA
J gene: TRBJ2-7
CDR3 DNA: TGTGCCAGCAGTTCTAGCTTGTGGTCCTACGAGCAGTACTTC
CDR3 protein: CASSSSLWSYEQYF

clone size: NA
V gene: TRBV4-1
D gene: TRBD2
J gene: TRBJ2-7
CDR3 DNA: TGCGCCAGCAGCCAAGATCTGGCTAGCGGGGACTACGAGCAGTACTTC
CDR3 protein: CASSQDLASGDYEQYF

clone size: NA
V gene: TRBV27
D gene: TRBD2
J gene: TRBJ2-7
CDR3 DNA: TGTGCCAGCAGTGGGGCGGGAGGGTTCAGCTCCTACGAGCAGTACTTC
CDR3 protein: CASSGAGGFSSYEQYF

clone size: NA
V gene: TRBV6-6
D gene: NA
J gene: TRBJ2-7
CDR3 DNA: TGTGCCAGCAGTGCCATCCAGGGGCGCGAGCAGTACTTC
CDR3 protein: CASSAIQGREQYF